This note documents a single TCR beta chain sequence. This specimen belongs to a study of cytomegalovirus exposure and HLA in healthy donors. As for the study in general: Later, an analysis reported that the approximately 120 validation repertoires had used the same platform as the 500 to 800 first-cohort repertoires.

Some clones are missing from TCRdb's copy, which holds only in-frame ones; the method was immunoSEQ multiplex PCR. The table lists 180,000 or so clones, just under 90% of them singletons, with roughly 1.4% in the top ten. V lost 5 bases to trimming and J lost 2 bases, with 28 bases between them. The CDR3 length is 19 residues. Germline CDR1 SEHNR, CDR2 FQNEAQ (reference sequence). The sequenced sample was PBMCs. The sequence came from a woman under 40 in good health and CMV-seronegative. This chain uses TRBV7-9 with TRBJ2-7; D is possibly TRBD2 (5 bases). The CDR3 region is CASSPLLTLTEAGAYEQYF. Written as DNA, the CDR3 is TGTGCCAGCAGCCCACTCTTGACCCTCACGGAGGCCGGCGCCTACGAGCAGTACTTC.